The sequence of this TCR beta chain was determined in a study of blood T cells in healthy people across ages. This CDR3 contains 15 residues. V lost 2 bases and J lost 3, with 11 bases in between. CDR1 is SGHTA, CDR2 FQGNSA, per germline. This clonotype was recorded only once. Each donor supplied roughly 9.2 milliliters of peripheral blood. A sample-barcoded 5' primer and a J-beta primer mix were used in a second PCR of roughly 7 to 11 cycles. Each cDNA molecule received a tag from a template-switch adaptor that had 12 random nucleotides. A single record per CDR3 protein comes from TCRdb applying MiXCR to the 5' RACE reads. The profile covers about 670,000 distinct CDR3 sequences, with approximately 40% appearing a single time and around 32% taken by the ten largest.

The chain recombines TRBV7-2 with TRBJ1-5; a weak D match, TRBD1 (6 bases). The receptor was derived from a man at least 80 years old in good health. The sequencing sample was made of blood. The CDR3 nucleotides read TGTGCCAGCAGCTTAACAGGGAGGGTCAATCAGCCCCAGCATTTT. Its protein product is CASSLTGRVNQPQHF.